This T cell receptor beta chain comes out of a study of molecular identifiers for immune sequencing clone quantification. Findings and caveats of the study: Sizes of highly expanded clones could be underestimated through identical TCRs sharing a barcode. Clones of above 20 RNA copies carried over 99% of effector molecules; in naive cells they carried under 1%.

This clonotype was recorded many times. The antigen remains unidentified. From germline, CDR1 is LGHNA and CDR2 YSLEER. The CDR3 is made up of 15 amino acids. The V segment lost 4 bases and the J segment 1 base; nucleotides outside the gene matches: 4. Each CDR3 protein gets one entry after TCRdb re-called the PCR reads with MiXCR. In the table there are just over 40,000 distinct CDR3 sequences, approximately 17% of which are singletons. The rearrangement joins TRBV4-3 to TRBJ2-1, with 7 bases matching TRBD1. The clonotype comes from a human donor in good health. Some libraries in this study had Jurkat cell RNA spiked in. Sequenced sample: naive CD8+ T cells from blood, with Jurkat cell RNA spiked in. This sample's subset: FACS-sorted CD8+CD4-CCR7+CD45RA+ naive T cells. The CDR3 here is CASSRDRVSYNEQFF. The CDR3 DNA sequence: TGCGCCAGCAGCCGAGACAGGGTTTCCTACAATGAGCAGTTCTTC.